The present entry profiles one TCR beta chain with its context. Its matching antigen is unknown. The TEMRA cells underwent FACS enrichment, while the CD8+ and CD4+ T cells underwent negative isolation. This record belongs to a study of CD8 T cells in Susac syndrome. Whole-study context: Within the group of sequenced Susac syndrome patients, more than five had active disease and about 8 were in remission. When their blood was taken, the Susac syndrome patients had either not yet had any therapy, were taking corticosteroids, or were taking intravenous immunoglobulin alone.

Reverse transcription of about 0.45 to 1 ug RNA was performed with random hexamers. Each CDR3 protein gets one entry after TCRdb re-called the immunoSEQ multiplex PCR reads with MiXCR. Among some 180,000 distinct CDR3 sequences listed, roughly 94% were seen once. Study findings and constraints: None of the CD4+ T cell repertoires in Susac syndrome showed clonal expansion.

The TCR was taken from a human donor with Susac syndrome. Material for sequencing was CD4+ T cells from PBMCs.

The CDR3 nucleotides read TGCGCCAGCAGCCAATTGGGGCCGGCGGGCAATCAGCCCCAGCATTTT. Its translation: CASSQLGPAGNQPQHF. The chain couples TRBV4-1 to TRBJ1-5; the D gene is possibly TRBD1 (5 bases). The germline V gene encodes CDR1 MGHRA and CDR2 YSYEKL. The CDR3 is made up of 16 amino acids. Trimming left V 2 bases short and J 2 bases short, with 13 bases between.